One sample yielded the 3 T cell receptor beta chains listed below, sequenced in a study of shared clonotypes between healthy human individuals. Profiled with immunoSEQ multiplex PCR; TCRdb holds only in-frame clones, not every one. The table shows about 600,000 clones, with around 78% occurring only once. Sequences were obtained from PBMCs. Receptors were obtained from a woman aged 40 to 50 in good health. Some clones in this sample may be carry-over from other donors' samples.

The count of this clone is one. The chain couples TRBV19 to TRBJ1-5; 8 bases align to TRBD1. The CDR3 covers 15 residues. V dropped 4 bases and J dropped 3; count of bases not matched to a gene: 5. Germline assignment: CDR1 LNHDA and CDR2 SQIVND (reference sequence). The CDR3 nucleotides read TGTGCCAGTAGTACCGACAGGGGACCCAATCAGCCCCAGCATTTT. Protein sequence: CASSTDRGPNQPQHF.

Details on this clone: Just one base apart from a much larger clone, this may be a read error. The chain is built from TRBV5-1 and TRBJ1-1, with D perhaps TRBD1 (6 bases). Per germline, CDR1 SGHRS and CDR2 YFSETQ. The V end was cut by 4 bases, the J end by 1 base, with 20 bases between. The CDR3 sequence is 17 residues long. In nucleotides, the CDR3 is TGCGCCAGCAGCCCCGAGACAGGAGGTCGGTCGAACACTGAAGCTTTCTTT. Protein sequence: CASSPETGGRSNTEAFF.

About this clone: A far larger clone is only one base removed, so a read error is likely. The chain joins TRBV13 to TRBJ1-1; a weak D match, TRBD1 (5 bases). In germline, CDR1 is PRHDT, CDR2 FYEKMQ (reference sequence). The CDR3 consists of 16 residues. V gave up 4 bases and J gave up 5 bases, with 20 bases separating them. The CDR3 here is CASSSGIHNGGTEAFF. CDR3 coding DNA: TGTGCCAGCAGCTCGGGCATTCATAACGGGGGGACTGAAGCTTTCTTT.